A single sample gave rise to the 2 T cell receptor beta chains below, sequenced in a study of human T cells and chemical hapten exposure. TCRdb fed the RACE reads into MiXCR, producing one record per CDR3 protein. This table holds around 85,000 distinct CDR3 sequences, around 13% found once. Time point given: patch test 3, about 24 weeks after DPC sensitization. Treatment in this sample: therapeutic diphenylcyclopropenone sensitization with weekly scalp DPC. Specimen: whole blood, collected in connection with sensitization to the hapten diphenylcyclopropenone (DPC). Receptor source: a woman aged 50 to 60 with alopecia areata. Some clones in this sample may be carry-over from other donors' samples.

This clonotype was recorded at least ten times. V usage is TRBV29-1 and J usage is TRBJ2-5; D not certain. V dropped 1 base and J dropped 5 bases, with 8 bases sitting between them. The CDR3 loop spans 12 amino acids. Germline V gene sequence: CDR1 SQVTM, CDR2 ANQGSEA. The CDR3 coding sequence is TGCAGCGTTGAAGGCTCGCCGGAGACCCAGTACTTC. Encoded protein: CSVEGSPETQYF.

This clonotype was seen ten or more times. The V call is TRBV29-1, the J call TRBJ1-2, with 7 positions matching TRBD1. Germline assignment: CDR1 SQVTM and CDR2 ANQGSEA. V shed 0 bases and J 2 bases; nucleotides not matched to a gene: 6. The CDR3 runs 15 residues. CDR3: CSVEENSRGNYGYTF. The DNA for the CDR3 is TGCAGCGTTGAAGAAAATAGCAGGGGGAACTATGGCTACACCTTC.